This T cell receptor beta chain is from a study of cytomegalovirus exposure and HLA in healthy donors. The PCR employed 60 Vbeta primers together with 13 Jbeta primers. The assay was immunoSEQ multiplex PCR, and TCRdb's table has in-frame clones only and misses some. The repertoire includes over 75,000 clones, approximately 84% of them detected once, and around 6% sits in the top ten. This CDR3 has 15 amino acids. CDR1 and CDR2 (germline): MGHRA, YSYEKL. Losses at the gene ends were 5 bases for V and 5 bases for J; bases not matched to a gene: 7. This clonotype originated in a woman aged 18 to 35 in good health and CMV-seropositive. The genes are TRBV4-1 and TRBJ2-1, with 9 positions matching TRBD2. The material sequenced was PBMCs. CDR3 sequence: CASSGAGGLDNEQFF. DNA of the CDR3: TGCGCCAGCAGCGGCGCGGGGGGGCTGGACAATGAGCAGTTCTTC.